This TCR beta chain was documented in a study of blood T cells in healthy people across ages. A remark on this clonotype: Its antigen is not identified.

Study-level results: No one knew whether donors had CMV, which possibly confounded expanded clonotype changes.

Each donor had roughly 10 milliliters of peripheral blood drawn. The use of a sample-barcoded 5' primer and a J-beta primer mix characterized a second PCR of roughly 6 to 11 cycles. TCRdb fed the 5' RACE reads into MiXCR, producing one record per CDR3 protein. The table has some 900,000 distinct CDR3 sequences, around 48% seen once. The sequenced material came from blood. The clonotype originates from a man in his thirties or forties in good health.

Here the CDR3 DNA reads TGTGCCAGCAGCCAGGCTAACAGGGTCAATGAGCAGTTCTTC. Translation: CASSQANRVNEQFF. The chain uses TRBV4-2 and TRBJ2-1; tentative D call: TRBD1 (6 bases). V was clipped by 3 bases and J by 6 bases, with 12 bases between them. Looked up from germline, CDR1 is LGHNA and CDR2 is YNFKEQ. CDR3 length: 14 residues.